What follows are 21 T cell receptor beta chains derived from one specimen sequenced in a study of blood T cells in healthy people across ages. It was with a sample-barcoded 5' primer and a J-beta primer mix that a second PCR of about 6 to 11 cycles was run. MiXCR, run by TCRdb on the 5' RACE reads, gives a single entry per CDR3 protein. The profile covers 780,000 or so distinct CDR3 sequences, with roughly three fifths appearing a single time and roughly 25% taken by the ten largest. What was sequenced was blood. The receptors shown here come from a man in his forties in good health.

Comments on this clonotype: This may be a read error: a much more frequent sequence differs by one nucleotide. The CDR3 loop is CASSQDVVRGEQYF. CDR3 DNA sequence: TGTGCCAGCAGCCAAGACGTGGTTAGGGGTGAGCAGTACTTC. The chain has TRBV3-1 and TRBJ2-7; tentatively, D is TRBD1 (5 bases). CDR1 is LGHDT, CDR2 YNNKEL, per germline (reference sequence). Trimming removed 0 bases from V and 7 bases from J, with 13 bases in between. The CDR3 sequence is 14 residues long.

The chain combines TRBV24-1 with TRBJ2-3; D gene unclear. V lost 4 bases and J 2 bases, leaving 6 bases between the germline ends. The CDR3 extends over 13 amino acids. Germline V gene lookup returns CDR1 KGHDR and CDR2 SFDVKD. The CDR3 nucleotides read TGTGCCACCAGTGAAGGCCCCACAGATACGCAGTATTTT. This translates into CATSEGPTDTQYF.

This clonotype came up a few times. The V and J genes are TRBV30 and TRBJ2-6; no clear D. V dropped 4 bases and J dropped 0 bases, with 10 bases sitting between them. CDR1 GTSNPN and CDR2 SVGIG come from the germline V gene (reference sequence). The CDR3 is made up of 15 amino acids. For the CDR3, the DNA is TGTGCCTGGAACAAGGGCGGCTCTGGGGCCAACGTCCTGACTTTC. Its protein product is CAWNKGGSGANVLTF. The full variable domain, in which reference TRBV30 and TRBJ2-6 provide the parts outside the CDR3, is SQTIHQWPATLVQPVGSPLSLECTVEGTSNPNLYWYRQAAGRGLQLLFYSVGIGQISSEVPQNLSASRPQDRQFILSSKKLLLSDSGFYLCAWNKGGSGANVLTFGAGSRLTVL.

The V and J genes are TRBV24-1 and TRBJ1-2; D remains ambiguous. Trimming took 3 bases from V and 4 from J, leaving 11 bases between them. Germline CDR1 and CDR2: KGHDR and SFDVKD. The CDR3 is 14 residues long. CDR3 coding DNA: TGTGCCACCAGTGATGAATCGGGCCCCTATGGCTACACCTTC. Its translation: CATSDESGPYGYTF.

This clonotype came up a few times. This may come from a read error, since a much larger clone is one base off. The chain uses TRBV7-3 and TRBJ2-7; 8 positions match TRBD2. The CDR3 runs 16 residues. The junction had 16 bases not matched to a gene; V was cut back by 5 bases and J by 7 bases. From germline, CDR1 is SGHTA and CDR2 FQGTGA. The DNA of the CDR3 is TGTGCCAGCAGCCGTAAGGGCGGGGGGTCGAACAATGAGCAGTACTTC. It is translated as CASSRKGGGSNNEQYF.

The rearrangement links TRBV7-2 to TRBJ1-2; D is perhaps TRBD1 (5 bases). The germline CDR1 and CDR2 sequences are SGHTA and FQGNSA. V was clipped by 5 bases and J by 7 bases, with 17 bases between them. The CDR3 runs 14 residues. Here the CDR3 reads CASSGQGSLGGYTF. The CDR3 nucleotides are TGTGCCAGCAGCGGGCAGGGTTCCCTCGGTGGCTACACCTTC.

This clonotype was observed a few times. The chain is built from TRBV28 and TRBJ2-3, with 8 bases aligning to TRBD2. CDR1 MDHEN and CDR2 SYDVKM come from the germline V gene. The length of the CDR3 is 15 residues. J lost 3 bases, V lost 7 bases, and 9 bases had no gene match. For the CDR3, the DNA is TGTGCCAGCACCAAGCCACTAGCGGTTACAGATACGCAGTATTTT. It specifies CASTKPLAVTDTQYF.

In this sample, this clonotype turned up a few times. This rearrangement joins TRBV24-1 to TRBJ2-5, with 9 nucleotides matching TRBD2. After removal of 3 bases from V and 4 bases from J, the junction contained 5 bases not matched to a gene. The CDR3 has 15 residues. The germline V gene encodes CDR1 KGHDR and CDR2 SFDVKD. The CDR3, as DNA: TGTGCCACCAGTGATCCTAGCGGGATAGTAGAGACCCAGTACTTC. Translating it yields CATSDPSGIVETQYF.

Turning to this clonotype: This may come from a read error, since a much larger clone is one base off. The CDR3 DNA reads TGTGCCAGCACCGGCGGATTGCCCTCACAAGGGAACCGCGAGCAGTACTTC. It codes for CASTGGLPSQGNREQYF. The chain carries TRBV6-2 or TRBV6-3 and TRBJ2-1; D unresolved. The J call is doubtful: the DNA matches TRBJ2-7 better. Germline CDR1 reads MNHEY; CDR2 reads SVGEGT. CDR3 size: 17 residues.

As concerns this clonotype: A much larger clone differs by one base, so this may be a read error. This chain joins TRBV7-2 and TRBJ2-7; 9 positions agree with TRBD1. J was trimmed by 2 bases and V by 8 bases; bases with no gene match: 7. The CDR3 totals 14 residues. Looked up from germline, CDR1 is SGHTA and CDR2 is FQGNSA. CDR3 sequence (DNA): TGTGCCAGCGTCCCGGGGACAGGGCCCTACGAGCAGTACTTC. Its translation is CASVPGTGPYEQYF.

Points on this clonotype: A much more abundant neighbour one base away suggests this may be a read error. The chain uses TRBV7-9 and TRBJ1-6, with D tentatively TRBD1 (6 bases). The CDR3 is 13 residues long. CDR1 and CDR2 from the germline V gene are SEHNR and FQNEAQ (reference sequence). Trimming took 4 bases from V and 8 from J, leaving 9 bases between them. The CDR3 DNA follows: TGTGCCAGCAGCTCCAGACAGGATTCACCCCTCCACTTT. Encoded protein: CASSSRQDSPLHF.

CDR3 bases: TGTGCCAGCAGCCAGGCTGTAGGGGAGCAGTTCTTC. Protein sequence: CASSQAVGEQFF. This sequence joins TRBV4-2 and TRBJ2-1; no firm D call. V lost 3 bases and J 10 bases, leaving 10 bases between the germline ends. There are 12 residues in the CDR3. Germline V CDR1 and CDR2: LGHNA, YNFKEQ.

This clonotype was detected a few times. The chain is built from TRBV7-8 and TRBJ2-1; D is perhaps TRBD2 (6 bases). V dropped 5 bases and J dropped 0 bases, with 17 bases sitting between them. The CDR3 contains 17 residues. Germline-derived CDR1 and CDR2 are SGHVS and FQNEAQ. This CDR3 reads CASSQFQLASSYNEQFF. In DNA, the CDR3 is TGTGCCAGCAGCCAATTTCAACTAGCTAGCTCCTACAATGAGCAGTTCTTC.

This chain connects TRBV5-5 to TRBJ1-4, with 7 bases lining up with TRBD1. V lost 0 bases, J lost 0 bases, and 11 bases stayed unmatched. This CDR3 region has 19 residues. CDR1 is SGHKS, CDR2 YYEKEE, per germline (reference sequence). CDR3 sequence reads: CASSLAEWGQIATNEKLFF. As DNA, the CDR3 is TGTGCCAGCAGCTTGGCCGAATGGGGACAGATTGCAACTAATGAAAAACTGTTTTTT. Drawing the rest from reference TRBV5-5 and TRBJ1-4, the complete variable domain is DAGVTQSPTHLIKTRGQQVTLRCSPISGHKSVSWYQQVLGQGPQFIFQYYEKEERGRGNFPDRFSARQFPNYSSELNVNALLLGDSALYLCASSLAEWGQIATNEKLFFGSGTQLSVL.

This chain uses TRBV7-6 with TRBJ2-6; weak D call: TRBD2 (6 bases). Trimming stripped 8 bases from V and 6 bases from J, with 14 bases between. Germline V CDR1 and CDR2: SGHVS, FNYEAQ. There are 14 residues in the CDR3. This chain's CDR3 is CASAGSITANVLTF. CDR3 nucleotide sequence: TGTGCCAGCGCCGGGAGTATAACGGCCAACGTCCTGACTTTC.

This clonotype was observed at least ten times. V and J are TRBV14 and TRBJ2-7, with 8 bases lining up with TRBD2. CDR1 is SGHDN, CDR2 FVKESK, per germline. The V and J ends lost 0 bases and 7 bases, in that order; junction bases with no gene match: 2. The CDR3 sequence is 13 residues long. CDR3 coding DNA: TGTGCCAGCAGCCAAGATTTAGCGGGAGAGCAGTACTTC. Translated, it gives CASSQDLAGEQYF.

This clonotype has a handful of counts. The rearrangement uses TRBV9 and TRBJ1-6; 7 bases are a match to TRBD1. This CDR3 contains 14 residues. The germline V gene encodes CDR1 SGDLS and CDR2 YYNGEE. With V trimmed by 2 bases and J by 8 bases, 4 bases remained unmatched. CDR3 region: CASSVTGNDSPLHF. DNA for the CDR3: TGTGCCAGCAGCGTGACAGGGAATGATTCACCCCTCCACTTT.

The chain carries TRBV20-1 and TRBJ2-1, with 7 bases aligning to TRBD2. CDR3 length equals 14 residues. With 3 bases clipped from V and 7 bases from J, the junction kept 9 bases outside the gene matches. Looked up from germline, CDR1 is DFQATT and CDR2 is SNEGSKA (reference sequence). CDR3 sequence (DNA): TGCAGTGCTAGGGAAGCGGGGAGGCGAAATGAGCAGTTCTTC. The encoded protein is CSAREAGRRNEQFF.

This clonotype came up a few times. This chain connects TRBV9 to TRBJ2-5, with D possibly matching TRBD2 (6 bases). V was shortened by 4 bases and J by 0 bases, with 16 bases between the two germline ends. CDR1 and CDR2 from the germline V gene are SGDLS and YYNGEE. This CDR3 is built from 16 residues. CDR3 loop: CASSPRARDYQETQYF. The CDR3 DNA sequence: TGTGCCAGCAGCCCGAGGGCGCGGGATTACCAAGAGACCCAGTACTTC.

This clonotype was recorded many times. The chain combines TRBV9 with TRBJ1-6; D gene uncertain. CDR3 length: 13 amino acids. Germline lookup yields CDR1 SGDLS and CDR2 YYNGEE. V shed 5 bases and J shed 6 bases, with 9 bases lying between them. The CDR3 region has the DNA TGTGCCAGCAGTTCCGAGGTTAATTCACCCCTCCACTTT. This encodes CASSSEVNSPLHF.

This clonotype has only a few counts. The gene calls are TRBV5-1 and TRBJ2-7, with D possibly matching TRBD2 (5 bases). This CDR3 spans 14 amino acids. Trimming removed 5 bases at V and 4 bases at J, with 16 bases between. CDR1 and CDR2 from the germline V gene are SGHRS and YFSETQ. CDR3: CASRPLETGYEQYF. Here the CDR3 DNA reads TGCGCCAGCAGACCCCTTGAGACGGGGTACGAGCAGTACTTC.